This TCR beta chain was identified in a study of shared clonotypes between healthy human individuals. This table comes from immunoSEQ multiplex PCR, and its TCRdb copy is limited to in-frame clones, with some not included. Among some 1.5 million clones, around 97% were seen once, and the ten largest hold 1.2%. Trimming took 4 bases from V and 8 from J, leaving 11 bases between them. The germline CDR1 and CDR2 sequences are KGHSH and LQKENI. The CDR3 covers 12 residues. This receptor was identified in a man aged 30 to 39 in good health. Material for sequencing was naive CD4+ T cells sorted from blood. This sample's subset: CD45RA+ positively selected. This rearrangement joins TRBV18 to TRBJ1-1; D gene ambiguous. The CDR3, as DNA: TGTGCCAGCTCACACGCGGAAGGAGAAGCTTTCTTT. Protein: CASSHAEGEAFF.